This T cell receptor beta chain was obtained from a study of blood T cell repertoires in COVID-19. Across the whole study: Donors in the United States, Italy and Spain gave samples during acute or convalescent COVID-19. PBMCs, B-cell-depleted T cells, or T cells were the source of the cDNA or gDNA that made up the material.

The CDR3 is 15 amino acids. The V segment lost 4 bases and the J segment 3 bases; nucleotides outside the gene matches: 3. Germline-derived CDR1 and CDR2 are SGHAT and FQNNGV. In the original analysis: Amplification from reference gene primers served as the basis for estimated nucleated cell counts. Assay: immunoSEQ multiplex PCR; the TCRdb copy retains only in-frame clones and omits some. For V, J and clone size, that table is used; D and trimming come from the DNA. The sample consists of around 100,000 clones, less than 80% of them appearing once. Sequenced: peripheral blood. V is TRBV11-2 and J is TRBJ2-3, with 11 bases matching TRBD1. This receptor was taken from an older man with active or convalescent COVID-19. The CDR3 region is CASSSDRGPTDTQYF. The CDR3 DNA reads TGTGCCAGCAGCTCGGACAGGGGGCCAACAGATACGCAGTATTTT.